The text below deals with one TCR beta chain. The data belong to a study of blood T cell repertoires in COVID-19. As handled by the study authors: Amplification from reference gene primers served as the basis for estimated nucleated cell counts. Data came from immunoSEQ multiplex PCR; TCRdb stores just in-frame clones and leaves some out. V, J and clone size were drawn from that table, and D and trimming were deduced from the DNA. The data hold 120,000 to 150,000 clones, with roughly 76% observed a single time. Per germline, CDR1 MNHEY and CDR2 SMNVEV (reference sequence). The V segment lost 6 bases and the J segment 2 bases; nucleotides outside the gene matches: 12. The CDR3 consists of 16 residues.

The clonotype originates from a human donor with acute or convalescent COVID-19. The donor label of this sample is uncertain. Sequencing used peripheral blood. The rearrangement joins TRBV27 to TRBJ1-1, with TRBD1 identical over 7 bases. CDR3 region: CASSPTTGTANTEAFF. DNA of the CDR3: TGTGCCAGCAGCCCAACTACCGGGACAGCCAACACTGAAGCTTTCTTT.